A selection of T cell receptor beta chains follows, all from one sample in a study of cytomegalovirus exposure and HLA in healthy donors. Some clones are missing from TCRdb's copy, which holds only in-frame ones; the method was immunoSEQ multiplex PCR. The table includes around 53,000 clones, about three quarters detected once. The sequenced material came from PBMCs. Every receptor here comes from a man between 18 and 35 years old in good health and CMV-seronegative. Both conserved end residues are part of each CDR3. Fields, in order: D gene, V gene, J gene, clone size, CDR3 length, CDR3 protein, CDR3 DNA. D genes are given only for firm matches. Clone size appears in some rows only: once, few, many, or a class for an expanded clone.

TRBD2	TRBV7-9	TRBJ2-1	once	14	CASSFRTSANEQFF	TGTGCCAGCAGCTTCCGGACTAGCGCCAATGAGCAGTTCTTC
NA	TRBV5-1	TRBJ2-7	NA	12	CASSLQGNEQYF	TGCGCCAGCAGCTTACAGGGAAACGAGCAGTACTTC
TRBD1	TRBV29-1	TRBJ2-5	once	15	CSVEGGQGIMETQYF	TGCAGCGTTGAAGGTGGACAGGGTATAATGGAGACCCAGTACTTC
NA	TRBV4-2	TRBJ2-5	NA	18	CASSQGAWTELNQETQYF	TGTGCCAGCAGCCAAGGGGCCTGGACAGAACTCAATCAAGAGACCCAGTACTTC
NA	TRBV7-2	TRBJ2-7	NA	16	CASSPRVARGNNEQYF	TGTGCCAGCAGCCCACGTGTAGCTAGAGGGAATAACGAGCAGTACTTC
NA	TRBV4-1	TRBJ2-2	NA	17	CASSQMPWAINTGELFF	TGCGCCAGCAGCCAGATGCCCTGGGCGATAAACACCGGGGAGCTGTTTTTT
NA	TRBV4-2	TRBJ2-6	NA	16	CASSLYRAGGANVLTF	TGTGCCAGCAGCCTCTACAGGGCTGGTGGGGCCAACGTCCTGACTTTC
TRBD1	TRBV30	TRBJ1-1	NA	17	CAWTSVGTGAPNAEAFF	TGTGCCTGGACCTCAGTAGGGACAGGGGCGCCGAATGCTGAAGCTTTCTTT
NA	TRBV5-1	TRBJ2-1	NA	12	CASSRDIGEQFF	TGCGCCAGCAGTCGGGACATTGGAGAGCAGTTCTTC
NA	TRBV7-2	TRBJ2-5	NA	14	CASSYYGGQETQYF	TGTGCCAGCAGCTACTACGGTGGCCAAGAGACCCAGTACTTC
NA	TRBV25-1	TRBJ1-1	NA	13	CASSSGMNTEAFF	TGTGCCAGCAGTTCGGGGATGAACACTGAAGCTTTCTTT
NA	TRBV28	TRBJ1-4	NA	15	CASSSGRFSNEKLFF	TGTGCCAGCAGTTCAGGCCGGTTTAGTAATGAAAAACTGTTTTTT
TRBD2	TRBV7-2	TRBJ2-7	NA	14	CASSLLGGRYEQYF	TGTGCCAGCAGCTTATTGGGCGGGAGGTACGAGCAGTACTTC
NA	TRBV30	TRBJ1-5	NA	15	CAWSVVGVSNQPQHF	TGTGCCTGGAGTGTCGTGGGAGTCAGCAATCAGCCCCAGCATTTT
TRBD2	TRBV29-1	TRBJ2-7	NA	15	CSVTSGAGASDEQYF	TGCAGCGTTACGTCCGGAGCGGGAGCCTCAGACGAGCAGTACTTC
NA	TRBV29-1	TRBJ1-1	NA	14	CSAAGVLRNTEAFF	TGCAGCGCTGCAGGGGTTCTGAGGAACACTGAAGCTTTCTTT
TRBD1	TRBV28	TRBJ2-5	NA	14	CASSTRDRGETQYF	TGTGCCAGCAGTACCCGGGACAGAGGGGAGACCCAGTACTTC
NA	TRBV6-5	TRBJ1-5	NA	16	CASSSSGAGRSQPQHF	TGTGCCAGCAGTTCCAGCGGGGCAGGGCGCTCACAGCCCCAGCATTTT
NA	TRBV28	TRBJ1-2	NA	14	CASSFLSGNYGYTF	TGTGCCAGCAGTTTCCTCTCAGGGAACTATGGCTACACCTTC